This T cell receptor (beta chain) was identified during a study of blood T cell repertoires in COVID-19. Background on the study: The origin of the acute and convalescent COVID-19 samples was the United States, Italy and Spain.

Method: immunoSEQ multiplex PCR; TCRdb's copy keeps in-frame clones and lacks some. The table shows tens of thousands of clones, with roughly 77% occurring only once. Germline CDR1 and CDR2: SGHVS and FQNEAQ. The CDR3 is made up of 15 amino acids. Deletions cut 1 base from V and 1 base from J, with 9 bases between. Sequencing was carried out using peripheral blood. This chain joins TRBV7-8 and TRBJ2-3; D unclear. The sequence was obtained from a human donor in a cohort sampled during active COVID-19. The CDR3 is CASSLVTGGTDTQYF. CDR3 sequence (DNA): TGTGCCAGCAGCTTAGTAACGGGTGGCACAGATACGCAGTATTTT.